A single sample is the source of the 23 T cell receptor beta chains below, sequenced in a study of blood T cell repertoires in COVID-19. This table comes from immunoSEQ multiplex PCR, and its TCRdb copy is limited to in-frame clones, with some not included. Here the sample spans about 46,000 clones, around four fifths being singletons. Material: peripheral blood. The receptors come from a woman over 75 with acute or convalescent COVID-19.

This sequence joins TRBV5-5 and TRBJ1-2, with a weak D call TRBD1 (5 bases). V dropped 4 bases and J dropped 2 bases, with 9 bases sitting between them. Germline V lookup: CDR1 SGHKS, CDR2 YYEKEE (reference sequence). The CDR3 covers 13 residues. The DNA for the CDR3 is TGTGCCAGCAGCGGGGGGGGAAACTATGGCTACACCTTC. Residues: CASSGGGNYGYTF.

This chain joins TRBV6-1 and TRBJ1-5; perhaps TRBD1 as D (5 bases). The V gene lost 1 base and the J gene lost 6 bases, with 10 bases spanning the gap. The CDR3 runs to 14 residues. Looked up from germline, CDR1 is MNHNS and CDR2 is SASEGT. CDR3 nucleotides: TGTGCCAGCAGTGAAGGCGACAGCCGTCAGCCCCAGCATTTT. It codes for CASSEGDSRQPQHF.

This clone showed up just a few times. V gene TRBV5-1 combines with J gene TRBJ2-3; D is perhaps TRBD1 (5 bases). The CDR3 sequence is 16 residues long. The germline gives CDR1 SGHRS, CDR2 YFSETQ. With 0 bases removed from V and 2 bases from J, the gap between germline ends came to 13 bases. The CDR3 DNA sequence: TGCGCCAGCAGCTTGGGAAGGGGTTCCTTCACAGATACGCAGTATTTT. It specifies CASSLGRGSFTDTQYF.

This chain uses TRBV6-5 with TRBJ2-5, with D unclear. The CDR3 length is 15 residues. V lost 7 bases and J lost 1, with 16 bases in between. Germline V gives CDR1 MNHEY, CDR2 SVGAGI. The CDR3 loop reads CASTASRGSQETQYF. The CDR3 nucleotides read TGTGCCAGCACCGCCTCTCGCGGTAGCCAAGAGACCCAGTACTTC.

V usage is TRBV11-2 and J usage is TRBJ1-1; D is uncertain. The V gene lost 5 bases and the J gene lost 3 bases, with 13 bases spanning the gap. The germline V gene has CDR1 SGHAT and CDR2 FQNNGV. This CDR3 comprises 14 residues. CDR3 region: CASSQAGRDTEAFF. The CDR3 DNA sequence: TGTGCCAGCAGCCAAGCGGGCCGAGACACTGAAGCTTTCTTT.

This sequence joins TRBV5-6 and TRBJ2-2, with D tentatively TRBD1 (6 bases). CDR1 is SGHDT and CDR2 is YYEEEE in the germline V gene. The V end was cut by 3 bases, the J end by 4 bases, with 13 bases between. The CDR3 covers 15 residues. The CDR3: CASSSLLGGTGELFF. The CDR3 DNA reads TGTGCCAGCAGCTCACTCCTAGGGGGCACCGGGGAGCTGTTTTTT. Full variable domain (rest looked up from reference TRBV5-6 and TRBJ2-2): DAGVTQSPTHLIKTRGQQVTLRCSPKSGHDTVSWYQQALGQGPQFIFQYYEEEERQRGNFPDRFSGHQFPNYSSELNVNALLLGDSALYLCASSSLLGGTGELFFGEGSRLTVL.

Comments on this clone: One end of the junction varies from germline; a read error may be responsible. The chain carries TRBV6-8 and TRBJ2-5; 8 bases map to TRBD1. Germline assignment: CDR1 MNHGY and CDR2 SAAAGT. CDR3 length: 18 residues. CDR3 protein: CATSPAEGDRPGQETQYF. The CDR3 nucleotides read TGTGCCACCAGTCCAGCAGAAGGGGACAGGCCCGGCCAAGAGACCCAGTACTTC.

The V call is TRBV29-1, the J call TRBJ1-1; TRBD1 matches at 9 bases. The CDR3 consists of 13 residues. Germline CDR1 is SQVTM and CDR2 is ANQGSEA. V was pared by 7 bases and J by 1 base, with 4 bases of the junction left unmatched. This CDR3 is CSAATGGNTEAFF. CDR3 nucleotides: TGCAGCGCCGCGACAGGGGGGAACACTGAAGCTTTCTTT.

The chain carries TRBV12-5 and TRBJ2-1; 11 bases are shared with TRBD2. The CDR3 loop spans 18 amino acids. CDR1 and CDR2 (germline): LGHNT, FRNRAP. The ends lost 4 bases at V and 1 base at J; junction bases unmatched: 9. The CDR3 DNA sequence: TGTGCTAGTGGTTCGAAGTCCCCTAGCGGGGGGTCCTACAATGAGCAGTTCTTC. Translating gives CASGSKSPSGGSYNEQFF.

A word on this clone: A read error may produce the germline difference seen at one junction end. This chain joins TRBV2 and TRBJ2-1; TRBD2 agrees at 9 bases. This CDR3 spans 16 amino acids. Looked up from germline, CDR1 is SNHLY and CDR2 is FYNNEI. CDR3 DNA sequence: TGTGCCAGCAGTAAAGCGGGGGGTAGCTCCTACAATGAGCAGTTCTTC. Residues: CASSKAGGSSYNEQFF.

This clone was recorded once. The chain has TRBV6-5 and TRBJ1-1; 7 bases are shared with TRBD1. Germline V lookup: CDR1 MNHEY, CDR2 SVGAGI. The CDR3 is 14 residues long. V shed 8 bases, J shed 0 bases, and the junction held 6 bases outside the gene matches. As DNA, the CDR3 is TGTGCCAGCGGGGGACAGCAAGTGAACACTGAAGCTTTCTTT. Amino acids: CASGGQQVNTEAFF.

The rearrangement joins TRBV3-1 (or the pseudogene TRBV3-2) to TRBJ1-6; TRBD1 is a possible D gene (6 bases). This CDR3 comprises 16 residues. The V gene's germline CDR1 is LGHDT and CDR2 YNNKEL (reference sequence). Trimming left V 5 bases short and J 7 bases short, with 18 bases between. This chain's CDR3 is CASSSGGGVLNSPLHF. Written as DNA, the CDR3 is TGTGCCAGCAGCTCGGGGGGGGGCGTGCTCAATTCACCCCTCCACTTT.

The chain carries TRBV5-8 and TRBJ2-2; 10 bases agree with TRBD2. V lost 0 bases to trimming and J lost 7 bases; unmatched junction nucleotides: 9. There are 17 residues in the CDR3. CDR1 is SGHTS, CDR2 YDEGEE, per germline. DNA for the CDR3: TGTGCCAGCAGCTTGGAGCGGGGGGGCCGAGAGGTCGGGGAGCTGTTTTTT. It codes for CASSLERGGREVGELFF.

The chain recombines TRBV6-6 with TRBJ2-7, with D tentatively TRBD1 (6 bases). CDR3 length: 14 residues. The V gene's germline CDR1 is MNHNY and CDR2 SVGAGI (reference sequence). The V end was cut by 0 bases, the J end by 1 base, with 7 bases between. Written as DNA, the CDR3 is TGTGCCAGCAGTTACTCGGACAGATCCTACGAGCAGTACTTC. Translated, it gives CASSYSDRSYEQYF.

The chain is built from TRBV5-1 and TRBJ2-7; TRBD1 matches 7 bases. The V gene's germline CDR1 is SGHRS and CDR2 YFSETQ. CDR3 length: 19 residues. After removal of 4 bases from V and 0 bases from J, the junction contained 19 bases not matched to a gene. The CDR3 protein is CASSVGGPLTGPSSYEQYF. CDR3 DNA: TGCGCCAGCAGCGTTGGGGGCCCACTGACAGGGCCGAGCTCCTACGAGCAGTACTTC. Supplemented by reference TRBV5-1 and TRBJ2-7, the full variable domain reads KAGVTQTPRYLIKTRGQQVTLSCSPISGHRSVSWYQQTPGQGLQFLFEYFSETQRNKGNFPGRFSGRQFSNSRSEMNVSTLELGDSALYLCASSVGGPLTGPSSYEQYFGPGTRLTVT.

This clone was seen once. The chain combines TRBV5-4 with TRBJ1-2, with 9 bases matching TRBD1. The junction had 11 bases not matched to a gene; V was cut back by 4 bases and J by 4 bases. Germline assignment: CDR1 SGHNT and CDR2 YYREEE (reference sequence). The CDR3 is 16 residues long. In nucleotides, the CDR3 is TGTGCCAGCAGCCTGCCAGGGGACAGGGCGTCCTATGGCTACACCTTC. Amino acid sequence: CASSLPGDRASYGYTF.

The CDR3 is CASRDTPLEPQHF. The CDR3 nucleotides read TGTGCCAGCCGGGACACCCCTTTAGAGCCCCAGCATTTT. V is TRBV2 and J is TRBJ1-5; D perhaps matches TRBD1 (6 bases). The germline gives CDR1 SNHLY, CDR2 FYNNEI. The V end was cut by 8 bases, the J end by 8 bases, with 16 bases between. This CDR3 has 13 residues. The full variable domain, with the rest looked up from reference TRBV2 and TRBJ1-5, is EPEVTQTPSHQVTQMGQEVILRCVPISNHLYFYWYRQILGQKVEFLVSFYNNEISEKSEIFDDQFSVERPDGSNFTLKIRSTKLEDSAMYFCASRDTPLEPQHFGDGTRLSIL.

This clone was seen more than once but under ten times. The chain has TRBV7-6 and TRBJ1-4; possibly TRBD1 for D (6 bases). CDR1 is SGHVS, CDR2 FNYEAQ, per germline. V was trimmed by 4 bases and J by 6 bases, leaving 12 bases between them. CDR3 length: 14 residues. The CDR3: CASSSQGGDEKLFF. CDR3 DNA sequence: TGTGCCAGCAGCTCACAGGGAGGGGATGAAAAACTGTTTTTT.

The rearrangement uses TRBV14 and TRBJ1-2; the D is unclear. The germline V gene encodes CDR1 SGHDN and CDR2 FVKESK. This CDR3 region has 15 residues. V was pared by 1 base and J by 1 base, with 10 bases between. The CDR3 coding sequence is TGTGCCAGCAGCCAAGGGGCGGGTTATAACTATGGCTACACCTTC. It yields the protein CASSQGAGYNYGYTF.

This rearrangement joins TRBV2 to TRBJ1-2; no firm D call. Germline assignment: CDR1 SNHLY and CDR2 FYNNEI. CDR3 length: 14 amino acids. Trimming took 3 bases from V and 6 from J, leaving 14 bases between them. The CDR3 DNA reads as TGTGCCAGCAGTGACGGCCCACCGGGTGATGGCTACACCTTC. Its translation: CASSDGPPGDGYTF.

This clone was seen a single time. The V gene is TRBV4-1, the J gene TRBJ1-3, with D possibly TRBD1 on 5 matching bases. The length of the CDR3 is 15 residues. V was trimmed by 2 bases and J by 4 bases, leaving 12 bases between them. The germline V gene encodes CDR1 MGHRA and CDR2 YSYEKL. The CDR3 spells CASSQPGGSGNTIYF. CDR3 DNA sequence: TGCGCCAGCAGCCAACCCGGGGGTTCAGGAAACACCATATATTTT.

The chain joins TRBV9 to TRBJ1-3, with TRBD1 as a possible D gene (5 bases). V lost 0 bases, J lost 0 bases, and 7 bases lay in between. This CDR3 region has 15 residues. CDR1 SGDLS and CDR2 YYNGEE come from the germline V gene. The CDR3 DNA reads as TGTGCCAGCAGCGTAGACAGGCTCTCTGGAAACACCATATATTTT. Protein: CASSVDRLSGNTIYF. The full variable domain, its missing parts supplied by reference TRBV9 and TRBJ1-3, is DSGVTQTPKHLITATGQRVTLRCSPRSGDLSVYWYQQSLDQGLQFLIQYYNGEERAKGNILERFSAQQFPDLHSELNLSSLELGDSALYFCASSVDRLSGNTIYFGEGSWLTVV.

The chain combines TRBV2 with TRBJ1-2; 8 bases match TRBD1. This CDR3 is built from 14 residues. Germline V CDR1 and CDR2: SNHLY, FYNNEI. V lost 6 bases, J lost 6 bases, and 9 bases stayed unmatched. The CDR3 sequence: CASRGDDRGNGYTF. The CDR3 nucleotides are TGTGCCAGCAGGGGCGATGACAGGGGCAATGGCTACACCTTC.